This T cell receptor beta chain was obtained from a study of molecular identifiers for immune sequencing clone quantification (dated by TCRdb to between 2018 and 2020). Context from the whole study: For a replicate experiment, RNA from roughly 20,000 or 100,000 naive CD8 T cells was divided into five aliquots, and four of the five aliquots were sequenced. This methods study used CD8 T cells to benchmark TCR RNA copy counting and molecular-identifier clustering-based TCR repertoire sequencing (MIDCIRS).

Paper-wide results and their limitations: About three recovered TCR RNA copies per cell were obtained by modeling, versus about 9 by digital PCR, implying a capture efficiency of about 30%. In CMV-specific effector cells, clones with more than 20 RNA copies accounted for over 97% of molecules, whereas in naive cells such clones accounted for under 1%. Spiked-in Jurkat TCR RNA equal to a single cell's worth was reported to be detectable even within 1,100,000 naive CD8 T cells. Highly expanded clone sizes could be underestimated if identical TCR molecules share a barcode. Naive libraries contained spiked-in Jurkat TCR RNA (roughly 10 copies' worth), which is not part of the donor repertoire. Without barcode sub-clustering, chimeric consensus sequences inflated TCR diversity; chimeras reached as high as 47%.

Naive CD8 T cell libraries were made from roughly 18,000 to 920,000 sorted cells using 10%, 30% or 50% of purified RNA. Naive CD8 T cells, defined as CD8+CD4-CCR7+CD45RA+, were FACS-sorted into RLT Plus buffer on a BD FACSAria II. Detection sensitivity was tested by spiking Jurkat RNA equal to roughly nine TCR copies' worth into samples containing roughly 19,000-1,000,000 naive CD8 T cells. Enrichment of CD8 T cells was performed with RosetteSep CD8+ T Cell Enrichment Cocktail and Ficoll-Paque, after which ACK red cell lysis was carried out. This clonotype was counted once. Its specific antigen is unknown. A much larger clone sits a single nucleotide away, making a read error possible. The library was obtained by PCR. TCRdb names Illumina HiSeq 4000 as the instrument used. Bulk TCR libraries were prepared as previously described, using TCR primers listed in Table S5. The Qiagen AllPrep DNA/RNA kit was used to purify total RNA. Before any analysis, reads coming from multiple sequencing runs of the same library were combined into one pool. On the study's bioinformatics: Reads were retained only if the reads had an exact TCR constant sequence, and the retained reads were trimmed to 150 nt and grouped according to their 12-nt molecular barcodes. Within each barcode group, reads were sub-clustered at a 15% Levenshtein threshold, and quality-weighted consensus sequences were built per RNA molecule. Non-functional sequences were discarded, and so were lower-count sequences lying one edit away from another sequence. Based on fitting two negative binomial distributions, any barcode sub-cluster with under 20% of the maximum read count was discarded. TCRdb reprocessing: public reads trimmed at Q25 with fastp, clones called with MiXCR, in-frame beta chains kept. Records with the same CDR3 protein are collapsed into one entry carrying the most frequent genes and DNA. TCRdb's processing, not the authors', yielded these V and J calls. The sample yields about 640,000 distinct CDR3 sequences; 15% to 20% were counted once. The leading ten clones occupy 0.85% to 0.9% of the sample.

The germline V gene (reference sequence) sets CDR1 to MNHEY and CDR2 to SMNVEV. Its CDR3 holds 14 amino acids, cysteine through phenylalanine. Solely the CDR3 DNA is kept, with 42 bases framed from the first base. Rearrangement joined TRBV27 to TRBJ2-7; the D gene is perhaps TRBD1, on 6 matching bases. The sample taken for sequencing was naive CD8+ T cells from blood, with Jurkat cell RNA spiked in. The meaning of the sample's cell subset or site label: FACS-sorted CD8+CD4-CCR7+CD45RA+ naive T cells. This receptor was obtained from a human donor in good health. Some libraries in this study had Jurkat cell RNA spiked in. This receptor carries the CDR3 CASRQTGNPYEQCF. Here is the DNA: TGTGCCAGCAGACAAACAGGGAACCCCTACGAGCAGTGCTTC.